This TCR beta chain came from a study of T cells in Graves' hyperthyroidism and ophthalmopathy. Newly diagnosed patients aged 18 to 65 had hyperthyroidism of under 2 months' duration. The CDR3 runs to 15 residues. In germline, CDR1 is MNHNS, CDR2 SASEGT. Trimming took 1 base from V and 0 from J, leaving 10 bases between them. This clonotype was recorded many times. Using RNA transcripts as the source, TCR beta CDR3 regions were amplified. An initial round of RT-PCR targeting the TCR CDR3 relied on the HTBI primer set. TCRdb used MiXCR to reprocess the multiplex PCR reads, holding one entry per CDR3 protein. The table lists approximately 510,000 distinct CDR3 sequences, about 20% of them singletons.

Input material: blood. This receptor was identified in a man between 18 and 29 years old with Graves' hyperthyroidism. This chain joins TRBV6-1 and TRBJ2-7, with D unclear. The CDR3 spells CASSEGSSISYEQYF. The CDR3 DNA sequence: TGTGCCAGCAGTGAAGGTAGCAGCATCTCCTACGAGCAGTACTTC.